This TCR beta chain was sequenced for a study of tumor and adjacent non-tumor tissue in lung cancer. General study points: Normal lung showed higher cumulative top 100 clone frequency than tumor. Tumor tissue had significantly higher TCR diversity than normal lung. Shorter survival was associated with higher TCR diversity in tumors.

Turning to this clonotype: Its antigen is not identified. Mismatch with germline at one junction end may stem from a read error.

RNA was extracted from bulk tissue without any cell sorting. Newly diagnosed lung cancer patients had thoracic surgery in China, August–late 2014, without prior chemotherapy. The library came from three nested PCR rounds adapted from ARM-PCR protocols. One entry per CDR3 protein, called by TCRdb with MiXCR from the multiplex PCR reads. The sample carries about 93,000 distinct CDR3 sequences, about 70% recorded once. The sequence was collected from a man aged 55 to 70 with non-small cell lung cancer. The sample was lung tumor tissue.

The CDR3: CTSSLPLAGGSYNEQFF. Here the CDR3 DNA reads TGTACCAGCAGTTTACCCCTAGCGGGAGGCTCCTACAATGAGCAGTTCTTC. The chain carries TRBV28 and TRBJ2-1, with TRBD2 matching over 11 bases. The CDR3 spans 17 residues. Per the germline V gene, CDR1 is MDHEN and CDR2 is SYDVKM.